This T cell receptor beta chain was observed in a study of metastatic and nonmetastatic thyroid tumors. General study points: Reported TCR beta diversity, measured in blood and tumor, was significantly higher for malignant thyroid tumors than for benign nodules.

With 4 bases removed from V and 7 bases from J, the gap between germline ends came to 11 bases. Germline CDR1 LGHDT, CDR2 YNNKEL (reference sequence). The CDR3 runs to 12 residues. TCRdb reassembled clones from the PCR reads with MiXCR. The sample has 20,000 to 25,000 clones, about 14% seen once. This clone was seen repeatedly, ten times or more. The antigen is unknown. No treatment of any kind had been given to any patient before thyroid surgery. Sequenced: tumor tissue. The chain links TRBV3-1 to TRBJ2-7; D is ambiguous. The TCR comes from a female donor with papillary thyroid cancer or a benign thyroid nodule (not recorded which). Some clones in this sample may be carry-over from other donors' samples. DNA of the CDR3: TGTGCCAGCAGCCGGGGTCTGGGGGAGCAGTACTTC. Residues: CASSRGLGEQYF.